Presented here are 14 T cell receptor beta chains from one specimen sequenced in a study of T cell responses to AZD1222 COVID-19 vaccine. Assay: immunoSEQ multiplex PCR; the TCRdb copy retains only in-frame clones and omits some. The sample contains some 100,000 clones, 90% of which appear only once. The starting material was peripheral blood, obtained on day 0 of AZD1222 vaccination. These receptor sequences come from an adult in good health.

The chain uses TRBV27 and TRBJ2-2; 7 nucleotides line up with TRBD1. The CDR3 runs to 15 residues. The J segment lost 5 bases and the V segment lost 3 bases, leaving 6 bases of the junction unmatched. CDR1 and CDR2 (germline): MNHEY, SMNVEV (reference sequence). The chain's CDR3 is CASSFTGDWTGELFF. The CDR3 nucleotides are TGTGCCAGCAGTTTCACAGGGGATTGGACCGGGGAGCTGTTTTTT.

The chain is built from TRBV5-1 and TRBJ1-4; 8 bases align to TRBD1. CDR1 and CDR2 (germline): SGHRS, YFSETQ. V shed 4 bases and J 6 bases; nucleotides not matched to a gene: 8. This CDR3 contains 15 residues. This chain's CDR3 is CASSTAGGVDEKLFF. Here the CDR3 DNA reads TGCGCCAGCAGCACCGCAGGGGGCGTGGATGAAAAACTGTTTTTT.

This clone was recorded once. The chain recombines TRBV6-5 with TRBJ1-4, with D perhaps TRBD1 (6 bases). This CDR3 contains 14 residues. Germline CDR1 is MNHEY and CDR2 is SVGAGI. The CDR3 nucleotides are TGTGCAATAGCCCGGGACAACACTAATGAAAAACTGTTTTTT. Protein product: CAIARDNTNEKLFF.

The chain links TRBV5-1 to TRBJ2-5; D unresolved. The CDR3 consists of 15 residues. The V end was cut by 0 bases, the J end by 2 bases, with 11 bases between. Germline values: CDR1 SGHRS, CDR2 YFSETQ. CDR3 residues: CASSLAAAEQETQYF. The CDR3 bases are TGCGCCAGCAGCTTGGCCGCGGCAGAACAAGAGACCCAGTACTTC. Combining the CDR3 with reference TRBV5-1 and TRBJ2-5 gives the whole variable domain KAGVTQTPRYLIKTRGQQVTLSCSPISGHRSVSWYQQTPGQGLQFLFEYFSETQRNKGNFPGRFSGRQFSNSRSEMNVSTLELGDSALYLCASSLAAAEQETQYFGPGTRLLVL.

The genes are TRBV19 and TRBJ2-2, with 15 bases identical to TRBD2. V shed 6 bases and J 7 bases; nucleotides not matched to a gene: 9. Germline assignment: CDR1 LNHDA and CDR2 SQIVND (reference sequence). The CDR3 runs 17 residues. In DNA form, the CDR3 reads TGTGCCAGTAGACGGACTAGCGGGGGGGCCTTTGGCGGGGAGCTGTTTTTT. Translation gives CASRRTSGGAFGGELFF.

The chain uses TRBV18 and TRBJ1-1, with unresolved D. Between the trimmed V and J ends, which lost 2 bases and 3 bases, there was a span of 7 bases. The germline gives CDR1 KGHSH, CDR2 LQKENI. This CDR3 is built from 13 residues. The CDR3, as DNA: TGTGCCAGCTCACCAGACGGGCACACTGAAGCTTTCTTT. Translating gives CASSPDGHTEAFF.

In its sample, this clone was seen once. This chain joins TRBV10-3 and TRBJ1-5; the match to TRBD1 covers 10 bases. Trimming removed 6 bases from V and 3 bases from J; junction bases left unmatched: 5. Germline loops: CDR1 ENHRY, CDR2 SYGVKD. The CDR3 covers 15 residues. The CDR3 bases are TGTGCCATCAGGTCGGACAGGGGGAACAATCAGCCCCAGCATTTT. Its translation is CAIRSDRGNNQPQHF.

V and J are TRBV7-8 and TRBJ2-1; 7 bases align to TRBD2. CDR1 and CDR2 (germline): SGHVS, FQNEAQ. This CDR3 has 17 amino acids. Germline trimming cut 5 bases from V and 0 bases from J; bases unmatched to any gene: 10. Here the CDR3 DNA reads TGTGCCAGCAGCAGAGAGCGGGGCCAAAGCTCCTACAATGAGCAGTTCTTC. Translated, it gives CASSRERGQSSYNEQFF.

This clone was detected once. This chain uses TRBV3-1 (or the pseudogene TRBV3-2) with TRBJ1-5, with unresolved D. The CDR3 has 14 residues. Germline CDR1 LGHDT, CDR2 YNNKEL (reference sequence). The V end lost 1 base, the J end lost 7 bases, and 11 bases lay between the germline ends. CDR3 DNA: TGTGCCAGCAGCCAAGGGCGGAGGGCACAGCCCCAGCATTTT. Protein product: CASSQGRRAQPQHF.

The chain couples TRBV5-1 to TRBJ1-3; tentative D call: TRBD1 (6 bases). Deletions cut 4 bases from V and 2 bases from J, with 13 bases between. The CDR3 has 15 amino acids. The germline V gene has CDR1 SGHRS and CDR2 YFSETQ. Written as DNA, the CDR3 is TGCGCCAGCAGCCCGGGGGCCCAGACTGGAAACACCATATATTTT. The encoded protein is CASSPGAQTGNTIYF.

The rearrangement uses TRBV6-4 and TRBJ2-1; 12 bases agree with TRBD2. Germline CDR1 and CDR2: MRHNA and SNTAGT. The CDR3 sequence is 14 residues long. The trim removed 5 bases at V and 5 bases at J, leaving 1 base unmatched. The CDR3 loop is CASSRLAGDNEQFF. In DNA form, the CDR3 reads TGTGCCAGCAGTAGACTAGCGGGAGACAATGAGCAGTTCTTC.

This clone was detected once. The V call is TRBV30, the J call TRBJ1-1; perhaps TRBD1 as D (5 bases). V was shortened by 5 bases and J by 1 base, with 11 bases between the two germline ends. Germline lookup yields CDR1 GTSNPN and CDR2 SVGIG (reference sequence). This CDR3 comprises 13 residues. CDR3 in DNA: TGTGCCTGGGACCCCACAGGGAACACTGAAGCTTTCTTT. Amino acid sequence: CAWDPTGNTEAFF.

The sample holds one count of this clone. V is TRBV5-6 and J is TRBJ2-2, with D possibly matching TRBD2 (5 bases). The germline gives CDR1 SGHDT, CDR2 YYEEEE. The CDR3 has 15 residues. With 1 base removed from V and 4 bases from J, the gap between germline ends came to 11 bases. The chain's CDR3 is CASSLPGSVTGELFF. The DNA of the CDR3 is TGTGCCAGCAGCTTGCCGGGGAGTGTCACCGGGGAGCTGTTTTTT.

The chain couples TRBV4-1 to TRBJ2-3; 10 bases fit TRBD2. Germline V gives CDR1 MGHRA, CDR2 YSYEKL. V gave up 1 base and J gave up 3 bases; unmatched junction bases: 4. CDR3 size: 16 residues. The CDR3 loop reads CASSQALGLATDTQYF. In DNA form, the CDR3 reads TGCGCCAGCAGCCAAGCCTTGGGACTAGCGACAGATACGCAGTATTTT.